This entry is about one TCR beta chain. Its cognate antigen is unknown. 5'RACE, which relied on constant-segment primers, yielded TCR alpha and TCR beta cDNA libraries carrying sample barcodes and UMIs. TCRdb passed the 5' RACE reads through MiXCR, listing each CDR3 protein once. Here the sample spans 210,000 or so distinct CDR3 sequences, under 30% being singletons. The V gene's germline CDR1 is MDHEN and CDR2 SYDVKM. The CDR3 has 16 residues. J was trimmed by 2 bases and V by 6 bases; bases with no gene match: 12. This entry belongs to a study of T-cell memory formation after mild COVID-19. Study-wide points: CD4/CD8 balance characterized clones contracting day 15 to 85, and CD4+ skew characterized later expanders. CD4+ contracting clones were mainly CM and EM; CD8+ ones, EMRA. Memory cells collected pre-infection included some clones that later responded, suggesting cross-reactive memory joined.

The chain has TRBV28 and TRBJ2-7; 8 nucleotides align to TRBD2. The sequence derives from an adult woman who had mild COVID-19 (a few samples of this study predate the infection). Cell type and time point are not known. The material sequenced was PBMCs or a T cell subset sorted from them (not recorded which). CDR3 region: CASSSISGVVTYEQYF. Written as DNA, the CDR3 is TGTGCCAGCAGCTCCATTAGCGGGGTGGTTACCTACGAGCAGTACTTC.